This section outlines one T cell receptor beta chain sequence together with its context. This clonotype was recorded at least ten times. This clone's antigen is unknown. Base-call qualities are not available, and no considerably larger clone is one nucleotide away. From the cysteine through the phenylalanine, the CDR3 covers 15 amino acids. The retained sequence is limited to the CDR3, 45 bases, with the frame set at the first base. V gives up 4 bases and J gives up 6 bases, and the segment between their germline ends measures 17 bases. Two rounds of multiplex PCR were performed to amplify the TCR beta CDR3 region from genomic DNA. In the first PCR round, primers specific to each TRBV and TRBJ gene were used, and the primer sequences were filed in Chinese patent CN105087789A. Universal primers were used in the second round of PCR. The Roche High Pure PCR Template Preparation Kit was used to extract genomic DNA from frozen PBMCs. Libraries were sequenced paired-end with 151 bp reads on an Illumina HiSeq 3000. The paper's processing steps were these. Raw reads lacking the multiplex PCR primer sequences were removed with CutAdapt. High-quality paired reads were merged into contigs with PEAR. TRB V, D and J gene segments were assigned to each contig with MiXCR by alignment to reference sequences. CDR3 sequences were clustered by base quality and sequence similarity to remove sequencing errors. Diversity was measured as Shannon entropy normalized by the natural log of productive TCR sequence number. Clonality was computed as one minus the ratio of Shannon entropy to the natural log of the number of unique clonotypes. The Youden index of ROC curves was used to select progression-free survival cut-offs for repertoire metrics, and analyses were performed in R 3.5.3. TCRdb trimmed public reads at Q25 via fastp, called clones via MiXCR and kept in-frame beta chains. Here each entry gathers all rows of one CDR3 protein and keeps the most common genes and DNA. V and J calls and clone size were set by TCRdb, not the authors. In all, the sample holds 20,000 to 25,000 distinct CDR3 sequences, and approximately 42% of those were seen once. The leading ten clones occupy roughly three fifths of the sample.

This sample stems from a study of prognosis after radiotherapy for stage I lung cancer (TCRdb year 2021). Regarding the complete study: Between April 2018 and January 2019, about 20 patients with stage I NSCLC were enrolled in Nanjing, China. Peripheral blood TCR beta repertoires were profiled in stage I NSCLC patients before and after stereotactic body radiotherapy, and the repertoires were related to distant failure. About twelve patients had adenocarcinoma and several had squamous cell carcinoma as the tumor histology. Concurrent therapy was not administered to any patient alongside SBRT. Every patient was deemed medically inoperable, about a dozen because of comorbidities and 7 because they refused surgery. After SBRT, distant metastases developed in about 20% of the 19 patients at a median of about seven months, while the remaining 15 patients had no significant progression. Roughly 5 patients had oligometastatic NSCLC after surgical resection of the primary tumor, and about 15 had newly diagnosed primary stage I lung tumors. For each of the 20 or so patients, one blood sample was taken before SBRT and one after, so the study sequenced about 38 samples in total. Using image-guided IMRT or VMAT, SBRT was delivered in 3 to 5 fractions at a biologically effective dose of at least 100 Gy. The cohort included more than 10 men and roughly six women, with a median age of approximately 76 years and a range of about 50 to 85 years.

Overall study outcomes, separate from this receptor: No determination of tumor specificity was made for expanded TCR clones. TRBV and TRBJ usage frequencies reportedly varied with metastasis status, involving two V genes at baseline and about 10 V and two J genes after SBRT. Post-SBRT Shannon entropy and its change from baseline were lower in patients who developed distant metastases; baseline Shannon entropy was not associated with metastases. All reported P values were unadjusted for multiple comparisons. A decrease in unique TCR clone counts was observed after SBRT (median roughly 10,000 before versus some 7,000 after; Wilcoxon paired P=0.011). The study was limited by the small cohort and short follow-up, and independent validation of the study findings is required.

All patients had node-negative disease on CT and PET/CT, and none had a history of other malignancies or had previously received chemotherapy or radiotherapy. At each of the two time points, around 5.7 milliliters of peripheral venous blood were collected into EDTA tubes. PBMCs were isolated by Ficoll-Paque Plus density-gradient centrifugation. Immediately after collection, samples were stored at -80 degrees C until analysis. This TCR derives from a donor over 45 with non-small cell lung cancer. Specimen: PBMCs, collected before or after stereotactic body radiation therapy (not recorded which). This chain is built from TRBV12-3 or TRBV12-4 and TRBJ2-3; no D gene is confidently identified. In nucleotides, the sequence is TGTGCCAGCAGTTCGTTGGCCCGCGAACGGGATACGCAGTATTTT. Protein translation: CASSSLARERDTQYF.